Listed here is a single T cell receptor (beta chain). What it recognizes is unknown. A junction boundary mismatches the germline segment, possibly from a read error. This sample is part of a study of T cell responses to AZD1222 COVID-19 vaccine. Points from the study as a whole: Reportedly, nearly half the spike-specific TCRs target unmutated variant regions. Two AZD1222 administrations were followed by greater Spike-specific TCR breadth and depth.

Pooled together were second doses at about 4 or about 12 weeks. The protocol was immunoSEQ multiplex PCR, while the TCRdb copy is restricted to in-frame clones and leaves out a portion. The table lists about 130,000 clones, 90% to 95% of them singletons. This CDR3 contains 13 residues. The sequences come from peripheral blood, collected 28 days after the second AZD1222 dose. The gene calls are TRBV12-3 or TRBV12-4 and TRBJ1-1; 9 bases are shared with TRBD1. The TCR comes from an adult who received the AZD1222 COVID-19 vaccine. The CDR3 protein is CASSFVRDREKLF. The DNA for the CDR3 is TGTGCCAGCAGTTTCGTCCGGGACAGGGAAAAACTCTTT.